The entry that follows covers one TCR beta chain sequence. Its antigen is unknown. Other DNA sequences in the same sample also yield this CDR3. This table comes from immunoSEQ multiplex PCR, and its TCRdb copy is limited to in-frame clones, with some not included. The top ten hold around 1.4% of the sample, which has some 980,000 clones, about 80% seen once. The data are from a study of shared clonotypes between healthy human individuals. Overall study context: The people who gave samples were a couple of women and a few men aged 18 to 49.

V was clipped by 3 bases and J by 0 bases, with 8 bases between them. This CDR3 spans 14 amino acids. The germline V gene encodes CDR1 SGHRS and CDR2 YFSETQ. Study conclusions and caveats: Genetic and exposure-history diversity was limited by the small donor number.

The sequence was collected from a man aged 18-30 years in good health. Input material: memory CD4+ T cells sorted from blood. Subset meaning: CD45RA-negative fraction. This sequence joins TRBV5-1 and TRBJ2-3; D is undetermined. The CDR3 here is CASSSLISTDTQYF. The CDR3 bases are TGCGCCAGCAGCTCCCTGATTAGCACAGATACGCAGTATTTT. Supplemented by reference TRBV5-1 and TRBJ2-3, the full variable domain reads KAGVTQTPRYLIKTRGQQVTLSCSPISGHRSVSWYQQTPGQGLQFLFEYFSETQRNKGNFPGRFSGRQFSNSRSEMNVSTLELGDSALYLCASSSLISTDTQYFGPGTRLTVL.